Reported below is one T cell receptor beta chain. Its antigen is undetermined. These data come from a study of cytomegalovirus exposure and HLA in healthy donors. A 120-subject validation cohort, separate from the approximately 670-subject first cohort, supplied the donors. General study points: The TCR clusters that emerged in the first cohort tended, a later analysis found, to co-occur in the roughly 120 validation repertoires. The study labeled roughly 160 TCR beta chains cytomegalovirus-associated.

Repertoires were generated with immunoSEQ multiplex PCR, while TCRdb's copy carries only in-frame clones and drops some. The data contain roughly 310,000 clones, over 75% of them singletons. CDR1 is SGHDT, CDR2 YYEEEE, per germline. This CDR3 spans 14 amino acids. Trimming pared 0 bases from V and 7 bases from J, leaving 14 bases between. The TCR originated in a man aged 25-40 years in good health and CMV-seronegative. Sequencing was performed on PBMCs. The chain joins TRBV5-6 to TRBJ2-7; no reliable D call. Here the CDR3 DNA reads TGTGCCAGCAGCTTGGGACTTCGGATCACGGAGCAGTACTTC. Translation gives CASSLGLRITEQYF.